These T cell receptor beta chains were read from a single sample in a study of cytomegalovirus exposure and HLA in healthy donors. Some clones are missing from TCRdb's copy, which holds only in-frame ones; the method was immunoSEQ multiplex PCR. The sample totals 150,000 or so clones. Sequencing was performed on PBMCs. These receptors were collected from a woman between 35 and 50 years old in good health and CMV-seropositive. Both conserved end residues are part of each CDR3. D genes are given only for firm matches.

cdr3_aa: CASSLLGDRGDQPQHF
cdr3_nt: TGTGCCAGCAGTTTACTCGGGGACAGGGGTGATCAGCCCCAGCATTTT
d_call: TRBD1
v_call: TRBV27
j_call: TRBJ1-5

cdr3_aa: CASRPTSGNYEQFF
cdr3_nt: TGTGCCAGCAGACCGACTAGCGGGAACTATGAGCAGTTCTTC
d_call: TRBD2
v_call: TRBV2
j_call: TRBJ2-1

cdr3_aa: CASTRGGAYGYTF
cdr3_nt: TGTGCCAGCACCCGAGGGGGGGCCTATGGCTACACCTTC
d_call: .
v_call: TRBV28
j_call: TRBJ1-2

cdr3_aa: CASSQDPRQLYGYTF
cdr3_nt: TGCGCCAGCAGCCAAGATCCGCGGCAGCTCTATGGCTACACCTTC
d_call: .
v_call: TRBV4-1
j_call: TRBJ1-2

cdr3_aa: CASSMSAGGSETQYF
cdr3_nt: TGTGCCAGTAGTATGAGCGCTGGCGGATCCGAGACCCAGTACTTC
d_call: .
v_call: TRBV19
j_call: TRBJ2-5

cdr3_aa: CSAQTGGGYTF
cdr3_nt: TGCAGTGCCCAAACAGGGGGAGGCTACACCTTC
d_call: TRBD1
v_call: TRBV20-1
j_call: TRBJ1-2

cdr3_aa: CASSIDGGILFNEQFF
cdr3_nt: TGTGCCAGTAGTATAGATGGGGGGATCCTGTTCAATGAGCAGTTCTTC
d_call: .
v_call: TRBV19
j_call: TRBJ2-1

cdr3_aa: CASSFTVRLGANVLTF
cdr3_nt: TGTGCCAGCAGCTTTACAGTAAGGCTGGGGGCCAACGTCCTGACTTTC
d_call: .
v_call: TRBV5-6
j_call: TRBJ2-6

cdr3_aa: CASSPRGEGMNTEAFF
cdr3_nt: TGTGCCAGCTCACCACGGGGGGAGGGGATGAACACTGAAGCTTTCTTT
d_call: .
v_call: TRBV18
j_call: TRBJ1-1

cdr3_aa: CASSQQGEQFF
cdr3_nt: TGTGCCAGCAGCCAACAGGGTGAGCAGTTCTTC
d_call: .
v_call: TRBV5-8
j_call: TRBJ2-1

cdr3_aa: CASSLTASQGSYNSPLHF
cdr3_nt: TGTGCCAGCAGCCTAACCGCTTCACAGGGGTCCTATAATTCACCCCTCCACTTT
d_call: TRBD1
v_call: TRBV11-2
j_call: TRBJ1-6

cdr3_aa: CASSTTGTGETEAFF
cdr3_nt: TGTGCCAGCTCAACAACCGGGACAGGGGAAACTGAAGCTTTCTTT
d_call: TRBD1
v_call: TRBV18
j_call: TRBJ1-1

cdr3_aa: CASSTGQGTGELFF
cdr3_nt: TGTGCCAGTAGCACCGGACAGGGAACCGGGGAGCTGTTTTTT
d_call: TRBD1
v_call: TRBV19
j_call: TRBJ2-2

cdr3_aa: CASTAGSQGSYGYTF
cdr3_nt: TGCGCCAGCACGGCCGGGAGCCAAGGGAGCTATGGCTACACCTTC
d_call: .
v_call: TRBV10-1
j_call: TRBJ1-2

cdr3_aa: CASRSAGGAGLDTQYF
cdr3_nt: TGTGCCAGCAGGTCCGCCGGCGGGGCGGGACTAGATACGCAGTATTTT
d_call: .
v_call: TRBV2
j_call: TRBJ2-3

cdr3_aa: CASSETSGRETQYF
cdr3_nt: TGTGCCAGCAGCGAAACTAGCGGGAGAGAGACCCAGTACTTC
d_call: TRBD2
v_call: TRBV9
j_call: TRBJ2-5

cdr3_aa: CASSSSGNEQFF
cdr3_nt: TGCGCCAGCAGCTCATCAGGGAATGAGCAGTTCTTC
d_call: .
v_call: TRBV5-1
j_call: TRBJ2-1

cdr3_aa: CASSLASGVLEQYF
cdr3_nt: TGTGCCAGCAGTTTGGCTAGCGGGGTTCTGGAGCAGTACTTC
d_call: TRBD2
v_call: TRBV27
j_call: TRBJ2-7

cdr3_aa: CASSEWQNTEAFF
cdr3_nt: TGTGCCAGCAGTGAATGGCAGAACACTGAAGCTTTCTTT
d_call: .
v_call: TRBV2
j_call: TRBJ1-1

cdr3_aa: CASSSGGVYNEQFF
cdr3_nt: TGCGCCAGCAGCTCCGGGGGGGTCTACAATGAGCAGTTCTTC
d_call: TRBD2
v_call: TRBV5-1
j_call: TRBJ2-1

cdr3_aa: CASSEQRQGGQPQHF
cdr3_nt: TGTGCCAGCAGTGAACAACGACAGGGGGGCCAGCCCCAGCATTTT
d_call: TRBD1
v_call: TRBV6-1
j_call: TRBJ1-5

cdr3_aa: CASSVASGTSGSNEQFF
cdr3_nt: TGTGCCAGCAGCGTAGCTTCAGGGACTAGCGGGAGCAATGAGCAGTTCTTC
d_call: TRBD2
v_call: TRBV9
j_call: TRBJ2-1

cdr3_aa: CTSSPLPSGRYADTQYF
cdr3_nt: TGTACCAGCAGCCCCTTGCCTAGCGGGAGGTATGCAGATACGCAGTATTTT
d_call: TRBD2
v_call: TRBV7-6
j_call: TRBJ2-3

cdr3_aa: CASSSLAGGGETQYF
cdr3_nt: TGCGCCAGCAGCTCTCTAGCGGGAGGAGGGGAGACCCAGTACTTC
d_call: TRBD2
v_call: TRBV5-1
j_call: TRBJ2-5